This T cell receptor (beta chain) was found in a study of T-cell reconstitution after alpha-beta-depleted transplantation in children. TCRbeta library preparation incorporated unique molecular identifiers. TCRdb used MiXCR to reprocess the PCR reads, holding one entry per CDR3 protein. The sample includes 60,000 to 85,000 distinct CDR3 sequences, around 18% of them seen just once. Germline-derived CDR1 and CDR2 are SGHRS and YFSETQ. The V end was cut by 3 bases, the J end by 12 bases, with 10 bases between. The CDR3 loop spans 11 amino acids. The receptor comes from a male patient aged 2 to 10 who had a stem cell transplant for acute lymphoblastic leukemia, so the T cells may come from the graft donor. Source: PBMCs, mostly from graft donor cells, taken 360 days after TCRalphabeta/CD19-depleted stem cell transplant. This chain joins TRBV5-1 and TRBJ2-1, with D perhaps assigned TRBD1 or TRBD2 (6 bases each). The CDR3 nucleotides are TGCGCCAGCAGCTCCGGGGGCGGGCAGTTCTTC. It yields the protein CASSSGGGQFF.